This is a list of T cell receptor beta chains from one sample in a study of cytomegalovirus exposure and HLA in healthy donors. Measured with immunoSEQ multiplex PCR; TCRdb has only the in-frame clones, and not every one. The table lists some 100,000 clones, roughly 80% of them singletons. Sequences were obtained from PBMCs. The receptors stem from a female donor in good health and CMV-seronegative. Each CDR3 is given with its conserved first and last residue. A D gene is named only where the DNA matches it firmly. Only part of the rows carry a size: once, few, many, or a class if the clone is expanded.

v_call	clone_size	j_call	d_call	cdr3_aa	cdr3_nt
TRBV27	NA	TRBJ2-1	TRBD2	CASSPSPTQRGGNEQFF	TGTGCCAGCAGTCCAAGCCCCACCCAGCGGGGGGGCAATGAGCAGTTCTTC
TRBV6-5	NA	TRBJ2-3	NA	CASSYSVSGSDTQYF	TGTGCCAGCAGTTACTCCGTGTCAGGGTCAGATACGCAGTATTTT
TRBV4-1	once	TRBJ2-4	TRBD1	CASSRVQGADIQYF	TGCGCCAGCAGCCGGGTTCAGGGGGCTGACATTCAGTACTTC
TRBV5-4	NA	TRBJ2-3	TRBD2	CASSGSGISTDTQYF	TGTGCCAGCAGTGGAAGCGGGATCAGCACAGATACGCAGTATTTT
TRBV6-1	NA	TRBJ2-7	NA	CASRAHEQYF	TGTGCCAGCAGAGCTCACGAGCAGTACTTC
TRBV2	NA	TRBJ2-7	NA	CASSEAGANTATTRYEQYF	TGTGCCAGCAGTGAAGCAGGGGCGAACACCGCAACAACCCGCTACGAGCAGTACTTC
TRBV5-4	NA	TRBJ1-3	NA	CASSFNTGNTIYF	TGTGCCAGCAGCTTTAACACTGGAAACACCATATATTTT
TRBV29-1	NA	TRBJ1-2	NA	CSVRKDRFNYGYTF	TGCAGCGTTCGGAAGGACAGATTTAACTATGGCTACACCTTC
TRBV4-1	NA	TRBJ2-3	TRBD2	CASSQAPSGGADTQYF	TGCGCCAGCAGCCAAGCCCCTAGCGGGGGAGCAGATACGCAGTATTTT
TRBV4-3	NA	TRBJ1-5	NA	CASSQGSSRKNQPQHF	TGCGCCAGCAGCCAAGGAAGCTCCAGGAAAAATCAGCCCCAGCATTTT
TRBV2	NA	TRBJ2-3	NA	CASSGESTDTQYF	TGTGCCAGCAGTGGGGAGAGCACAGATACGCAGTATTTT
TRBV6-1	NA	TRBJ1-2	NA	CASSEVRTALYGYTF	TGTGCCAGCAGTGAAGTTCGGACAGCCTTGTATGGCTACACCTTC
TRBV2	NA	TRBJ2-5	TRBD2	CASGLAGLQETQYF	TGTGCCAGCGGACTAGCGGGACTCCAAGAGACCCAGTACTTC
TRBV6-6	once	TRBJ1-2	TRBD1	CASSLTASRQGYGYTF	TGTGCCAGCAGCCTCACCGCCTCTAGACAGGGCTATGGCTACACCTTC
TRBV16	once	TRBJ2-5	NA	CASSQGRETQYF	TGTGCCAGCAGCCAGGGGCGAGAGACCCAGTACTTC
TRBV6-6	few	TRBJ2-1	TRBD1	CASKGTGPGEQFF	TGTGCCAGCAAGGGGACAGGGCCTGGTGAGCAGTTCTTC
TRBV9	NA	TRBJ1-6	NA	CASSEHSGQGNSPLHF	TGTGCCAGCAGCGAACATTCTGGGCAGGGAAATTCACCCCTCCACTTT
TRBV5-1	NA	TRBJ2-1	TRBD1	CASSWTGEGNEQFF	TGCGCCAGCAGCTGGACAGGGGAAGGAAATGAGCAGTTCTTC
TRBV30	NA	TRBJ1-2	NA	CAWIEGHGYTF	TGTGCCTGGATCGAGGGCCATGGCTACACCTTC
TRBV5-4	NA	TRBJ2-3	TRBD2	CASSPRTSGGSGAQYF	TGTGCCAGCAGCCCCCGGACTAGCGGGGGGTCGGGGGCGCAGTATTTT
TRBV6-5	NA	TRBJ2-1	NA	CASSPLGAEYNEQFF	TGTGCCAGCAGCCCATTAGGAGCGGAGTACAATGAGCAGTTCTTC
TRBV6-5	NA	TRBJ1-4	NA	CASRQGATNEKLFF	TGTGCCAGCAGGCAGGGTGCTACTAATGAAAAACTGTTTTTT